The 21 T cell receptor beta chains in this list originate from one sample, sequenced in a study of blood T cell repertoires in COVID-19. Generated by immunoSEQ multiplex PCR, the TCRdb table keeps only in-frame clones and is missing some. The sample lists about 260,000 clones, 83% occurring once. Sequencing was carried out using peripheral blood. Receptors originate from a woman aged 50 to 60 who had recovered from COVID-19.

In DNA form, the CDR3 reads TGCGCCAGCAGCCCCCCCCCAACAGGGGGCAGGACTAATGAAAAACTGTTTTTT. It translates to CASSPPPTGGRTNEKLFF. The chain joins TRBV5-1 to TRBJ1-4; the match to TRBD1 covers 9 bases. Germline V CDR1 and CDR2: SGHRS, YFSETQ. This CDR3 has 18 residues. Trimming cost V 4 bases and J 2 bases; bases outside gene matches: 12.

The chain carries TRBV6-2 or TRBV6-3 and TRBJ2-2, with 7 bases lining up with TRBD2. The CDR3 is 17 residues long. Per germline, CDR1 MNHEY and CDR2 SVGEGT. V gave up 0 bases and J gave up 6 bases; unmatched junction bases: 10. The chain's CDR3 is CASSYSVGGSRPGELFF. CDR3 DNA: TGTGCCAGCAGTTACTCGGTCGGCGGGAGCCGCCCCGGGGAGCTGTTTTTT.

As DNA, the CDR3 is TGTGCCAGCAGCCCCTACAGGGGGAAAGAGACCCAGTACTTC. This sequence encodes CASSPYRGKETQYF. The rearrangement links TRBV5-4 to TRBJ2-5; the match to TRBD1 covers 8 bases. From germline, CDR1 is SGHNT and CDR2 YYREEE (reference sequence). The length of the CDR3 is 14 residues. J lost 3 bases, V lost 4 bases, and 5 bases had no gene match.

V and J are TRBV27 and TRBJ1-2, with D possibly matching TRBD1 (6 bases). The CDR3 has 14 amino acids. Trimming removed 5 bases at V and 4 bases at J, with 14 bases between. Germline V gives CDR1 MNHEY, CDR2 SMNVEV (reference sequence). CDR3 in amino acids: CASSLDPGVYGYTF. CDR3 coding DNA: TGTGCCAGCAGTCTGGATCCAGGGGTCTATGGCTACACCTTC.

The rearrangement joins TRBV7-2 to TRBJ2-5; no firm D call. The germline V gene has CDR1 SGHTA and CDR2 FQGNSA. The V and J ends lost 3 bases and 4 bases respectively, with 9 bases between them. This CDR3 region has 13 residues. In nucleotides, the CDR3 is TGTGCCAGCAGCTTTTCTGAGTTAGAGACCCAGTACTTC. Its protein product is CASSFSELETQYF.

Points on this clone: It may be a read error: a sequence one base away is much more abundant. The identical CDR3 is also encoded by other nucleotide sequences in the sample. The chain employs TRBV6-1 and TRBJ1-1, with D tentatively TRBD1 (5 bases). This CDR3 has 15 amino acids. The germline CDR1 and CDR2 sequences are MNHNS and SASEGT. CDR3 in DNA: TGTGCCAGCAGTGAAATCGGGGGAATGAATACTGAAGCTTTCTTT. This sequence encodes CASSEIGGMNTEAFF.

This clone was observed once. This sequence joins TRBV19 and TRBJ2-7; D might be TRBD1 (5 bases). Trimming shortened V by 3 bases and J by 5 bases, and 17 bases separated the two germline ends. Germline V gene data show CDR1 as LNHDA and CDR2 as SQIVND (reference sequence). This CDR3 comprises 15 residues. CDR3 amino acids: CASSIMGRAVDEQYF. The CDR3, as DNA: TGTGCCAGTAGTATTATGGGCAGGGCTGTGGACGAGCAGTACTTC.

For the CDR3, the DNA is TGTGCCAGCAGTTTTCGAGGGGAGGGTGGCTACACCTTC. This codes for CASSFRGEGGYTF. This chain joins TRBV12-3 or TRBV12-4 and TRBJ1-2, with D perhaps matching TRBD1 (5 bases). The ends were cut back, 3 bases at V and 7 bases at J, with 12 bases in the middle. The CDR3 has 13 amino acids.

The chain recombines TRBV18 with TRBJ1-1, with D perhaps TRBD1 (5 bases). This CDR3 comprises 15 residues. Germline V CDR1 and CDR2: KGHSH, LQKENI. The ends were cut back, 6 bases at V and 2 bases at J, with 16 bases in the middle. The CDR3 reads CASSLTDRFNTEAFF. The CDR3 DNA sequence: TGTGCCAGCTCCCTTACCGACAGATTCAACACTGAAGCTTTCTTT.

The V and J genes are TRBV9 and TRBJ2-7; TRBD2 matches at 7 bases. The CDR3 is made up of 16 amino acids. V shed 0 bases, J shed 0 bases, and the junction held 6 bases outside the gene matches. The germline CDR1 and CDR2 sequences are SGDLS and YYNGEE. In DNA, the CDR3 is TGTGCCAGCAGCGTAGGCCCAGCGGGGTACTCCTACGAGCAGTACTTC. Translated: CASSVGPAGYSYEQYF.

The genes are TRBV11-3 and TRBJ2-1; 13 positions match TRBD2. Trimming removed 1 base from V and 6 bases from J; junction bases left unmatched: 3. CDR1 and CDR2 (germline): SGHNT, YENEEA. The CDR3 is 16 amino acids. CDR3 residues: CASSLGTSGGANEQFF. CDR3 bases: TGTGCCAGCAGCTTAGGTACTAGCGGGGGGGCCAATGAGCAGTTCTTC.

This sequence joins TRBV28 and TRBJ1-6; D ambiguous. The CDR3 is 17 amino acids. CDR1 and CDR2 (germline): MDHEN, SYDVKM. Deletions cut 6 bases from V and 4 bases from J, with 19 bases between. Here the CDR3 reads CASSPSRSREYNSPLHF. The CDR3 region has the DNA TGTGCCAGCAGCCCTTCTAGGTCGAGAGAGTATAATTCACCCCTCCACTTT.

The chain has TRBV28 and TRBJ1-5; 8 bases line up with TRBD1. The CDR3 has 16 amino acids. Germline V gene data show CDR1 as MDHEN and CDR2 as SYDVKM. V trimming: 6 bases; J trimming: 5 bases; junction bases outside the gene matches: 12. The CDR3 DNA is TGTGCCAGCAGCTATATCTCGGACAGGGTCTATCAGCCCCAGCATTTT. Translated: CASSYISDRVYQPQHF. Filled out from reference TRBV28 and TRBJ1-5, the complete variable domain reads DVKVTQSSRYLVKRTGEKVFLECVQDMDHENMFWYRQDPGLGLRLIYFSYDVKMKEKGDIPEGYSVSREKKERFSLILESASTNQTSMYLCASSYISDRVYQPQHFGDGTRLSIL.

The chain joins TRBV28 to TRBJ1-2, with D tentatively TRBD1 (6 bases). The V end was cut by 5 bases, the J end by 14 bases, with 15 bases between. The CDR3 runs 11 residues. Germline V lookup: CDR1 MDHEN, CDR2 SYDVKM. This chain's CDR3 is CASSPLLGHTF. Written as DNA, the CDR3 is TGTGCCAGCAGTCCCCTTCTGGGACATACCTTC.

The gene calls are TRBV18 and TRBJ1-2; 9 nucleotides line up with TRBD1. This CDR3 has 15 amino acids. V was pared by 4 bases and J by 8 bases, with 11 bases of the junction left unmatched. Germline V lookup: CDR1 KGHSH, CDR2 LQKENI. CDR3 sequence: CASSLDRDREDGYTF. In DNA form, the CDR3 reads TGTGCCAGCTCACTGGATCGGGACAGGGAGGACGGCTACACCTTC.

The genes are TRBV7-2 and TRBJ2-3, with D possibly matching TRBD1 (6 bases). CDR1 and CDR2 (germline): SGHTA, FQGNSA. CDR3 length: 14 amino acids. V lost 1 base and J lost 3, with 8 bases in between. In nucleotides, the CDR3 is TGTGCCAGCAGCTTAGACAGGGTTACAGATACGCAGTATTTT. This codes for CASSLDRVTDTQYF.

The rearrangement links TRBV5-4 to TRBJ2-5, with 15 bases lining up with TRBD2. Per germline, CDR1 SGHNT and CDR2 YYREEE (reference sequence). The CDR3 spans 16 residues. J gave up 9 bases and V 4 bases, and 10 bases lay outside the gene matches. CDR3 bases: TGTGCCAGCAGCAGCGGGACTAGCGGGGGGTGGAAGGCCCAGTACTTC. Its protein product is CASSSGTSGGWKAQYF. Variable domain in full (rest from reference TRBV5-4 and TRBJ2-5): ETGVTQSPTHLIKTRGQQVTLRCSSQSGHNTVSWYQQALGQGPQFIFQYYREEENGRGNFPPRFSGLQFPNYSSELNVNALELDDSALYLCASSSGTSGGWKAQYFGPGTRLLVL.

The chain carries TRBV21-1 and TRBJ1-1. TRBV21-1 is classified as a pseudogene. The CDR3 sequence is 15 residues long. CDR3 in DNA: TGTGCCAGCAGCAAAGTTCCCCCGGCGGACACTGAAGCTTTCTTT. Translated, it gives CASSKVPPADTEAFF.

The chain combines TRBV10-2 with TRBJ2-3; no reliable D call. The V end lost 7 bases, the J end lost 1 base, and 9 bases lay between the germline ends. The CDR3 is 13 residues long. Per the germline V gene, CDR1 is WSHSY and CDR2 is SAAADI. The CDR3 DNA follows: TGCGCCAGCACCCGAGGAGGCACAGATACGCAGTATTTT. It yields the protein CASTRGGTDTQYF.

V is TRBV19 and J is TRBJ2-3, with 8 bases matching TRBD2. V shed 3 bases, J shed 2 bases, and the junction held 4 bases outside the gene matches. The CDR3 loop spans 15 amino acids. CDR1 and CDR2 (germline): LNHDA, SQIVND (reference sequence). The CDR3 DNA is TGTGCCAGTAGTATCCCGGGACTAGACACAGATACGCAGTATTTT. This sequence encodes CASSIPGLDTDTQYF.

The rearrangement uses TRBV4-3 and TRBJ2-5; a weak D match, TRBD2 (5 bases). CDR1 and CDR2 from the germline V gene are LGHNA and YSLEER. V was cut by 4 bases and J by 9 bases, with 15 bases left in between. This CDR3 has 13 residues. This CDR3 is CASSPVVYGAQYF. CDR3 nucleotides: TGCGCCAGCAGCCCCGTAGTGTACGGGGCCCAGTACTTC.